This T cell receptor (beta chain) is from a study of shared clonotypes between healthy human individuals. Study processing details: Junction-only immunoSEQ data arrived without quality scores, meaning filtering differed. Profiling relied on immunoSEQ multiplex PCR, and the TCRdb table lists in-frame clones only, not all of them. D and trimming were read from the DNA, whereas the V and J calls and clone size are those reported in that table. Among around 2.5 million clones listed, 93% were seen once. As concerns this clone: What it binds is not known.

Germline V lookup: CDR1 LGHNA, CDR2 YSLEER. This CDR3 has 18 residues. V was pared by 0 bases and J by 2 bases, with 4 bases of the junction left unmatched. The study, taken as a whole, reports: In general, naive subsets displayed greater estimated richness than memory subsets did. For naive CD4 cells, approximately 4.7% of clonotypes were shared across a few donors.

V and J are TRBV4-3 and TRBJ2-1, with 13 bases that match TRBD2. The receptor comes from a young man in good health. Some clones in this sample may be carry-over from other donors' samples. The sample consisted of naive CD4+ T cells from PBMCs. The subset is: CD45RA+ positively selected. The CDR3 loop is CASSQDRGLAGPYNEQFF. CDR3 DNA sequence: TGCGCCAGCAGCCAAGACCGGGGACTAGCGGGGCCCTACAATGAGCAGTTCTTC.